The 27 T cell receptor beta chains in this list originate from one sample, sequenced in a study of blood T cell repertoires in COVID-19. Data came from immunoSEQ multiplex PCR; TCRdb stores just in-frame clones and leaves some out. This table holds roughly 410,000 clones, more than 75% found once. Material for sequencing was peripheral blood. The receptors originated from a woman aged 60-70 years with COVID-19, enrolled during active disease.

The CDR3 sequence is CASSLAPRETQYF. CDR3 in DNA: TGTGCCAGCAGCTTAGCTCCGAGAGAGACCCAGTACTTC. J is TRBJ2-5 and V is TRBV7-3; D remains ambiguous. The V end was cut by 2 bases, the J end by 4 bases, with 8 bases between. The V gene's germline CDR1 is SGHTA and CDR2 FQGTGA. The CDR3 has 13 residues.

A remark on this clone: Additional DNA sequences in this sample encode the identical CDR3. V usage is TRBV5-1 and J usage is TRBJ2-5; D possibly corresponds to TRBD2 (7 bases). CDR1 and CDR2 from the germline V gene are SGHRS and YFSETQ. The CDR3 loop spans 12 amino acids. V lost 4 bases and J 4 bases, leaving 8 bases between the germline ends. CDR3 nucleotides: TGCGCCAGCAGCAGGGGGGGAGAGACCCAGTACTTC. This encodes CASSRGGETQYF.

Only one count was recorded for this clone. This sequence joins TRBV28 and TRBJ2-5, with no clear D. Germline assignment: CDR1 MDHEN and CDR2 SYDVKM. This CDR3 has 12 residues. V was pared by 10 bases and J by 7 bases, with 16 bases between. The CDR3: CATAPTRGTQYF. CDR3 sequence (DNA): TGTGCCACCGCTCCGACGCGAGGGACCCAGTACTTC.

This clone has only one observation. J is TRBJ2-7 and V is TRBV19; a weak D match, TRBD2 (6 bases). CDR3 length: 13 amino acids. CDR1 and CDR2 (germline): LNHDA, SQIVND (reference sequence). Trimming removed 4 bases from V and 4 bases from J, with 11 bases in between. The CDR3 is CASSTGTVYEQYF. The CDR3 DNA sequence: TGTGCCAGTAGTACCGGGACTGTTTACGAGCAGTACTTC.

The chain links TRBV7-3 to TRBJ2-3; TRBD2 aligns across 13 bases. The CDR3 spans 16 residues. The V gene end was trimmed by 4 bases and the J gene end by 2 bases; junction bases not matched to a gene: 3. Germline CDR1 SGHTA, CDR2 FQGTGA. This CDR3 is CASSSGTSGNTDTQYF. The DNA for the CDR3 is TGTGCCAGCAGCTCCGGGACTAGCGGGAACACAGATACGCAGTATTTT.

The chain joins TRBV19 to TRBJ1-2, with a weak D call TRBD1 (5 bases). The ends were cut back, 3 bases at V and 6 bases at J, with 14 bases in the middle. The CDR3 length is 14 residues. Per the germline V gene, CDR1 is LNHDA and CDR2 is SQIVND (reference sequence). CDR3 DNA sequence: TGTGCCAGTAGTATTGGTGCGACCAGGGATGGCTACACCTTC. Its protein product is CASSIGATRDGYTF.

Here the CDR3 reads CASSVYLDRNTGELFF. CDR3 coding DNA: TGTGCCAGCAGCGTATACTTGGACAGGAACACCGGGGAGCTGTTTTTT. V usage is TRBV9 and J usage is TRBJ2-2; D is perhaps TRBD1 (6 bases). The CDR3 is made up of 16 amino acids. Germline loops: CDR1 SGDLS, CDR2 YYNGEE. Trimming cost V 1 base and J 1 base, with 11 bases left between them.

The chain's CDR3 is CASSSITENSNQPQHF. DNA for the CDR3: TGTGCCAGCAGCTCTATAACAGAGAATAGCAATCAGCCCCAGCATTTT. The V and J genes are TRBV7-3 and TRBJ1-5; no reliable D call. CDR3 size: 16 residues. Per the germline V gene, CDR1 is SGHTA and CDR2 is FQGTGA. Trimming stripped 4 bases from V and 0 bases from J, with 13 bases between.

The rearrangement joins TRBV11-2 to TRBJ1-1, with D possibly matching TRBD1 (6 bases). Between the trimmed V and J ends, which lost 1 base and 0 bases, there was a span of 15 bases. Germline V lookup: CDR1 SGHAT, CDR2 FQNNGV. The CDR3 is 17 amino acids. Here the CDR3 DNA reads TGTGCCAGCAGCTTAGGGCCCGGACAGTTACTGAACACTGAAGCTTTCTTT. Residues: CASSLGPGQLLNTEAFF.

A single count supports this clone. The gene calls are TRBV11-1 and TRBJ2-3; unclear D gene. Germline lookup yields CDR1 SGHAT and CDR2 FQDESV (reference sequence). With 2 bases removed from V and 6 bases from J, the gap between germline ends came to 15 bases. This CDR3 region has 15 residues. The CDR3 DNA is TGTGCCAGCAGCTTAAGACCTAAGCGTGGTGATACGCAGTATTTT. This translates into CASSLRPKRGDTQYF.

This sequence joins TRBV5-8 and TRBJ2-5, with 7 bases matching TRBD2. Losses at the gene ends were 3 bases for V and 9 bases for J; bases not matched to a gene: 8. The CDR3 consists of 13 residues. Germline V gene sequence: CDR1 SGHTS, CDR2 YDEGEE. The CDR3 nucleotides read TGTGCCAGCAGCTCGGGACCCCGGGGGGCCCAGTACTTC. Protein: CASSSGPRGAQYF.

The genes are TRBV28 and TRBJ2-5; 7 nucleotides align to TRBD1. This CDR3 has 15 residues. In germline, CDR1 is MDHEN, CDR2 SYDVKM. V was clipped by 5 bases and J by 2 bases; unmatched bases: 8. CDR3 sequence: CASSTRDRLQETQYF. In nucleotides, the CDR3 is TGTGCCAGCAGTACTCGGGACAGATTGCAAGAGACCCAGTACTTC.

V usage is TRBV2 and J usage is TRBJ1-4; a possible D gene is TRBD1 (6 bases). V was clipped by 6 bases and J by 7 bases, with 18 bases between them. There are 15 residues in the CDR3. Germline V gene lookup returns CDR1 SNHLY and CDR2 FYNNEI. The DNA of the CDR3 is TGTGCCAGCAGCGCAAGCAGGGGAGGGGTTGAAAAACTGTTTTTT. The encoded protein is CASSASRGGVEKLFF. Full variable domain (remainder filled in from reference TRBV2 and TRBJ1-4): EPEVTQTPSHQVTQMGQEVILRCVPISNHLYFYWYRQILGQKVEFLVSFYNNEISEKSEIFDDQFSVERPDGSNFTLKIRSTKLEDSAMYFCASSASRGGVEKLFFGSGTQLSVL.

This clone was seen a few times. The gene calls are TRBV6-5 and TRBJ1-4; the D gene is possibly TRBD1 (5 bases). Trimming took 3 bases from V and 8 from J, leaving 16 bases between them. This CDR3 contains 15 residues. CDR1 is MNHEY, CDR2 SVGAGI, per germline. CDR3 amino acids: CASSYTPKAGEKLFF. The CDR3 DNA sequence: TGTGCCAGCAGTTATACTCCAAAGGCAGGGGAAAAACTGTTTTTT.

The V call is TRBV6-5, the J call TRBJ1-6; 7 bases are a match to TRBD1. The ends lost 2 bases at V and 6 bases at J; junction bases unmatched: 4. This CDR3 comprises 15 residues. Germline lookup yields CDR1 MNHEY and CDR2 SVGAGI. CDR3 in DNA: TGTGCCAGCAGTTACGCGGGGACAGTTAATTCACCCCTCCACTTT. This codes for CASSYAGTVNSPLHF.

This chain links TRBV7-8 with TRBJ1-4; 7 bases agree with TRBD1. The CDR3 has 15 amino acids. The J segment lost 3 bases and the V segment lost 6 bases, leaving 7 bases of the junction unmatched. Germline V lookup: CDR1 SGHVS, CDR2 FQNEAQ. This CDR3 reads CASSLFGTANEKLFF. CDR3 DNA sequence: TGTGCCAGCAGTCTGTTCGGGACAGCTAATGAAAAACTGTTTTTT. The complete variable domain, with remaining parts taken from reference TRBV7-8 and TRBJ1-4, reads GAGVSQSPRYKVAKRGQDVALRCDPISGHVSLFWYQQALGQGPEFLTYFQNEAQLDKSGLPSDRFFAERPEGSVSTLKIQRTQQEDSAVYLCASSLFGTANEKLFFGSGTQLSVL.

The CDR3 spells CASRRQGSSYEQYF. For the CDR3, the DNA is TGTGCCAGCAGAAGACAGGGGAGCTCCTACGAGCAGTACTTC. The rearrangement uses TRBV2 and TRBJ2-7; 8 bases fit TRBD1. In germline, CDR1 is SNHLY, CDR2 FYNNEI. The CDR3 extends over 14 amino acids. The trim removed 6 bases at V and 0 bases at J, leaving 4 bases unmatched.

This clone was counted between two and nine times. This chain joins TRBV3-1 (or the pseudogene TRBV3-2) and TRBJ2-3, with 13 bases aligning to TRBD2. The CDR3 consists of 18 residues. Germline CDR1 and CDR2: LGHDT and YNNKEL (reference sequence). J lost 4 bases, V lost 3 bases, and 10 bases had no gene match. CDR3 sequence (DNA): TGTGCCAGCAGCCACGTTGGGGGACTAGCGGGGCCCCCAGATACGCAGTATTTT. Protein sequence: CASSHVGGLAGPPDTQYF.

The chain couples TRBV5-6 to TRBJ1-6, with a weak D call TRBD1 (6 bases). The germline V and J ends were trimmed by 4 bases and 7 bases, with 18 bases remaining between them. The CDR3 loop spans 16 amino acids. Germline V gives CDR1 SGHDT, CDR2 YYEEEE. The CDR3 nucleotides are TGTGCCAGCAGCCCCTTTTCAGGGGCCTCAAATTCACCCCTCCACTTT. Its protein product is CASSPFSGASNSPLHF.

The rearrangement links TRBV19 to TRBJ2-7, with 7 positions matching TRBD1. The CDR3 has 13 amino acids. V was clipped by 3 bases and J by 2 bases; unmatched bases: 1. Germline CDR1 is LNHDA and CDR2 is SQIVND (reference sequence). CDR3 region: CASSIQGAYEQYF. CDR3 in DNA: TGTGCCAGTAGTATTCAGGGGGCCTACGAGCAGTACTTC.

The chain is built from TRBV7-2 and TRBJ2-7; 7 positions match TRBD2. Germline lookup yields CDR1 SGHTA and CDR2 FQGNSA. CDR3 length equals 15 residues. V shed 6 bases and J 7 bases; nucleotides not matched to a gene: 15. The CDR3 spells CASSFGGEGFREQYF. DNA of the CDR3: TGTGCCAGCAGTTTTGGGGGGGAGGGTTTCCGGGAGCAGTACTTC. The complete variable domain, with remaining parts taken from reference TRBV7-2 and TRBJ2-7, reads GAGVSQSPSNKVTEKGKDVELRCDPISGHTALYWYRQSLGQGLEFLIYFQGNSAPDKSGLPSDRFSAERTGGSVSTLTIQRTQQEDSAVYLCASSFGGEGFREQYFGPGTRLTVT.

The rearrangement joins TRBV7-9 to TRBJ1-5, with 7 bases matching TRBD1. The CDR3 extends over 16 amino acids. The ends lost 1 base at V and 3 bases at J; junction bases unmatched: 6. Looked up from germline, CDR1 is SEHNR and CDR2 is FQNEAQ (reference sequence). CDR3 in amino acids: CASSLGVGGFNQPQHF. DNA of the CDR3: TGTGCCAGCAGCTTAGGGGTAGGGGGCTTCAATCAGCCCCAGCATTTT. Full variable domain (missing parts from reference TRBV7-9 and TRBJ1-5): DTGVSQNPRHKITKRGQNVTFRCDPISEHNRLYWYRQTLGQGPEFLTYFQNEAQLEKSRLLSDRFSAERPKGSFSTLEIQRTEQGDSAMYLCASSLGVGGFNQPQHFGDGTRLSIL.

This chain connects TRBV7-3 to TRBJ2-7; the match to TRBD2 covers 8 bases. Germline-derived CDR1 and CDR2 are SGHTA and FQGTGA. Losses at the gene ends were 5 bases for V and 0 bases for J; bases not matched to a gene: 6. The CDR3 covers 15 residues. Here the CDR3 DNA reads TGTGCCAGCAGCCAACTAGCGGTGACCTCCTACGAGCAGTACTTC. This sequence encodes CASSQLAVTSYEQYF.

This chain links TRBV4-2 with TRBJ2-3, with 7 bases identical to TRBD2. With V trimmed by 1 base and J by 0 bases, 4 bases remained unmatched. The length of the CDR3 is 16 residues. Looked up from germline, CDR1 is LGHNA and CDR2 is YNFKEQ. CDR3: CASSQVSGGSTDTQYF. In DNA, the CDR3 is TGTGCCAGCAGCCAAGTATCCGGGGGGAGCACAGATACGCAGTATTTT.

The V and J genes are TRBV18 and TRBJ2-7, with TRBD2 as a possible D gene (6 bases). Germline CDR1 KGHSH, CDR2 LQKENI. The CDR3 consists of 14 residues. The ends were cut back, 3 bases at V and 3 bases at J, with 12 bases in the middle. For the CDR3, the DNA is TGTGCCAGCTCACCGGGAGCGGGTCGCTACGAGCAGTACTTC. The encoded protein is CASSPGAGRYEQYF.

The chain links TRBV19 to TRBJ1-5; tentatively, D is TRBD1 (5 bases). Germline V gene sequence: CDR1 LNHDA, CDR2 SQIVND (reference sequence). CDR3 length: 15 residues. The V end was cut by 5 bases, the J end by 0 bases, with 11 bases between. The CDR3 sequence is CASSLGAYSNQPQHF. As DNA, the CDR3 is TGTGCCAGTAGTTTAGGGGCGTATAGCAATCAGCCCCAGCATTTT.

V usage is TRBV4-2 and J usage is TRBJ1-3, with TRBD1 as a possible D gene (6 bases). This CDR3 contains 17 residues. CDR1 LGHNA and CDR2 YNFKEQ come from the germline V gene. V was clipped by 1 base and J by 0 bases, with 13 bases between them. The CDR3 sequence: CASSQGFRGISGNTIYF. DNA of the CDR3: TGTGCCAGCAGCCAAGGCTTCAGGGGCATCTCTGGAAACACCATATATTTT.